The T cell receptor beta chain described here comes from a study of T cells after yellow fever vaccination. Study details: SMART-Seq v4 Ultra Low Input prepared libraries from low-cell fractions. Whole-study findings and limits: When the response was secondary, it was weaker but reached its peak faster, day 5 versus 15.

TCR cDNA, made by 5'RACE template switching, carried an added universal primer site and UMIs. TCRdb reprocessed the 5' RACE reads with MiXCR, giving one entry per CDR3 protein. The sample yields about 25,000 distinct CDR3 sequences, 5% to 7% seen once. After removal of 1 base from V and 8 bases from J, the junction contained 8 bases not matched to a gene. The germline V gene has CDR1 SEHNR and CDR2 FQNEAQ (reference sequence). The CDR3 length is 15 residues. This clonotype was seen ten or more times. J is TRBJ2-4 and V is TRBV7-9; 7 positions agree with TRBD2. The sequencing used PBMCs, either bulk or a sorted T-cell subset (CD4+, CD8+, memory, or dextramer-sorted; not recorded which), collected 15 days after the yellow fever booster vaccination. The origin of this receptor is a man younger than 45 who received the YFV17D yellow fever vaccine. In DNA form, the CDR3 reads TGTGCCAGCAGCTTAGGGGCGGGAGAAGGACACATTCAGTACTTC. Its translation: CASSLGAGEGHIQYF.